The clone carrying this TCR beta chain was seen only a few times. Assignment of participants to cohorts was predicated upon participant-reported clinical history. As originally analysed: Cell counts per sample came from amplifying reference gene primers. Here immunoSEQ multiplex PCR was the method, and the copy in TCRdb shows in-frame clones only, minus some. D and trimming come from the DNA, and the V and J calls and clone size come from that table. The sample includes approximately 150,000 clones, around 80% of them seen just once. Germline CDR1 and CDR2: SGHDT and YYEEEE. V was shortened by 2 bases and J by 8 bases, with 10 bases between the two germline ends. The CDR3 contains 12 residues. The record originates from a study of blood T cell repertoires in COVID-19. Study at large: Sources were T cells, B-cell-depleted T cells, or PBMCs; the material itself was cDNA or gDNA.

The J gene is TRBJ1-2, the V gene TRBV5-6; D gene ambiguous. The specimen was PBMCs or T cells enriched from blood (not recorded which). The origin of this receptor is a man in his forties who had recovered from COVID-19. CDR3 region: CASSFLWQGYTF. The CDR3, as DNA: TGTGCCAGCAGCTTCCTTTGGCAAGGCTACACCTTC.